Below are 10 T cell receptor beta chains sequenced from a single sample in a study of blood T cell repertoires in COVID-19 (dated by TCRdb to about 2020). Libraries were made using the immunoSEQ multiplex PCR assay. This is the immuneACCESS table as TCRdb keeps it, with only in-frame sequences that have V and J called. A part of the clones is gone; compared with another copy, unresolved V genes explain less than half, and the rest is unexplained. Here the sample has 300,000 to 400,000 clones; 85% occur a single time. Roughly 7% of the sample belongs to the ten largest clones. What was sequenced was peripheral blood. The receptor source for this set is a human donor in a cohort sampled during active COVID-19.

V usage is TRBV5-4 and J usage is TRBJ2-1, with D hard to call. Germline loops: CDR1 SGHNT, CDR2 YYREEE (reference sequence). The V end lost 1 base, the J end lost 6 bases, and 5 bases lay between the germline ends. This CDR3 is built from 12 residues. The CDR3: CASSLTVNEQFF. The CDR3 DNA sequence: TGTGCCAGCAGCTTGACAGTCAATGAGCAGTTCTTC.

This sequence joins TRBV9 and TRBJ1-1; D remains unclear. The CDR3 has 14 amino acids. The ends were cut back, 2 bases at V and 1 base at J, with 9 bases in the middle. Germline-derived CDR1 and CDR2 are SGDLS and YYNGEE. CDR3: CASSVTTENTEAFF. The CDR3 coding sequence is TGTGCCAGCAGCGTCACTACGGAGAACACTGAAGCTTTCTTT.

The table lists this clone with a count of one. The chain carries TRBV7-2 and TRBJ2-3; D not certain. V lost 4 bases, J lost 0 bases, and 5 bases lay in between. Germline V lookup: CDR1 SGHTA, CDR2 FQGNSA. The CDR3 length is 13 residues. The CDR3 DNA sequence: TGTGCCAGCAGCTCGTATAGCACAGATACGCAGTATTTT. Protein sequence: CASSSYSTDTQYF. The full variable domain, its missing parts supplied by reference TRBV7-2 and TRBJ2-3, is GAGVSQSPSNKVTEKGKDVELRCDPISGHTALYWYRQSLGQGLEFLIYFQGNSAPDKSGLPSDRFSAERTGGSVSTLTIQRTQQEDSAVYLCASSSYSTDTQYFGPGTRLTVL.

J is TRBJ2-2 and V is TRBV11-2, with 7 positions matching TRBD2. The V gene end was trimmed by 0 bases and the J gene end by 7 bases; junction bases not matched to a gene: 5. The CDR3 has 15 residues. The V gene's germline CDR1 is SGHAT and CDR2 FQNNGV. The CDR3 loop reads CASSLDWGGIGELFF. The DNA of the CDR3 is TGTGCCAGCAGCTTAGATTGGGGGGGGATCGGGGAGCTGTTTTTT.

Here the CDR3 reads CASSLATQGSHTQYF. The CDR3 DNA follows: TGTGCCAGCAGTTTAGCTACACAGGGTTCACATACGCAGTATTTT. This chain links TRBV27 with TRBJ2-3; the D gene is possibly TRBD1 (6 bases). The CDR3 sequence is 15 residues long. V dropped 2 bases and J dropped 7 bases, with 16 bases sitting between them. The germline CDR1 and CDR2 sequences are MNHEY and SMNVEV (reference sequence).

This chain links TRBV6-5 with TRBJ1-1; no firm D call. V was pared by 0 bases and J by 4 bases, with 6 bases between. CDR3 length equals 13 residues. Germline V gene sequence: CDR1 MNHEY, CDR2 SVGAGI. The CDR3 sequence: CASSYSSSTEAFF. CDR3 DNA sequence: TGTGCCAGCAGTTACTCTTCTAGCACTGAAGCTTTCTTT.

V is TRBV2 and J is TRBJ1-2; 7 nucleotides line up with TRBD1. The CDR3 spans 14 residues. V lost 8 bases and J lost 8; bases outside the gene matches: 14. Germline V gene data show CDR1 as SNHLY and CDR2 as FYNNEI. CDR3 sequence: CASGSNTGAGGYTF. CDR3 DNA sequence: TGTGCCAGCGGGTCTAATACAGGGGCCGGCGGCTACACCTTC.

Written as DNA, the CDR3 is TGTGCCAGCAGTTACCAGGGGGGCGATGGCTACACCTTC. This translates into CASSYQGGDGYTF. This chain links TRBV27 with TRBJ1-2, with 7 bases matching TRBD1. CDR1 and CDR2 (germline): MNHEY, SMNVEV (reference sequence). Trimming took 4 bases from V and 6 from J; bases not matched to a gene: 5. The length of the CDR3 is 13 residues.

V is TRBV30 and J is TRBJ2-2; 7 bases map to TRBD2. The germline CDR1 and CDR2 sequences are GTSNPN and SVGIG (reference sequence). V lost 7 bases to trimming and J lost 5 bases; unmatched junction nucleotides: 7. The CDR3 extends over 13 amino acids. The CDR3 nucleotides are TGTGCCTTTCGGACTAGTAGGACCGGGGAGCTGTTTTTT. This gives the protein CAFRTSRTGELFF.

The chain uses TRBV28 and TRBJ2-2; 7 positions match TRBD2. The CDR3 length is 14 residues. With V trimmed by 4 bases and J by 6 bases, 5 bases remained unmatched. The germline V gene has CDR1 MDHEN and CDR2 SYDVKM. The CDR3: CASSSLGGAGELFF. CDR3 DNA sequence: TGTGCCAGCAGTTCCCTTGGGGGGGCCGGGGAGCTGTTTTTT.